A selection of T cell receptor beta chains follows, all from one sample in a study of graft-versus-host responses after intestinal transplantation. Profiling relied on immunoSEQ multiplex PCR, and the TCRdb table lists in-frame clones only, not all of them. Here the sample spans approximately 18,000 clones, over 70% being singletons. The sequencing here drew on ileum tissue, taken roughly 460 days after intestinal transplant. The receptors were sampled from a human patient who received an intestinal transplant, so some T cells may come from the graft donor. Both conserved end residues are part of each CDR3. The D gene is left open where the match is weak. Rows may omit the clone size; those that give it use once, few, many or a size class.

j_call: TRBJ2-7; d_call: TRBD2; clone_size: NA; v_call: TRBV7-9; cdr3_nt: TGTGCCAGCAGCTCGACCCCGGGGGGGCAGTACTTC; cdr3_aa: CASSSTPGGQYF
j_call: TRBJ1-2; d_call: TRBD1; clone_size: NA; v_call: TRBV7-9; cdr3_nt: TGTGCCAGCAGCTCTCCGGGACAGGGGTACCATGGCTACACCTTC; cdr3_aa: CASSSPGQGYHGYTF
j_call: TRBJ2-3; d_call: NA; clone_size: NA; v_call: TRBV11-2; cdr3_nt: TGTGCCAGCAGCTTAGCGTCGGTGCGGGCAGGGGATACGCAGTATTTT; cdr3_aa: CASSLASVRAGDTQYF
j_call: TRBJ2-3; d_call: NA; clone_size: NA; v_call: TRBV9; cdr3_nt: TGTGCCAGCAGCCCGTGGACTAGCACAGATACGCAGTATTTT; cdr3_aa: CASSPWTSTDTQYF
j_call: TRBJ2-6; d_call: NA; clone_size: NA; v_call: TRBV7-7; cdr3_nt: TGTGCTAGCAGCTTATCAGGGACTGGGGCCAACGTCCTGACTTTC; cdr3_aa: CASSLSGTGANVLTF
j_call: TRBJ2-7; d_call: TRBD1; clone_size: NA; v_call: TRBV5-6; cdr3_nt: TGTGCCAGCAGCTTAGGACAGGGGATATACGAGCAGTACTTC; cdr3_aa: CASSLGQGIYEQYF
j_call: TRBJ2-1; d_call: NA; clone_size: NA; v_call: TRBV27; cdr3_nt: TGTGCCAGCAGCAGAGTAGTTAAGACTTCGGGAGATGAGCAGTTCTTC; cdr3_aa: CASSRVVKTSGDEQFF
j_call: TRBJ2-7; d_call: NA; clone_size: NA; v_call: TRBV6-5; cdr3_nt: TGTGCCAGCAGTTCGGGACTCGAGCAGTACTTC; cdr3_aa: CASSSGLEQYF
j_call: TRBJ2-5; d_call: NA; clone_size: NA; v_call: TRBV6-6; cdr3_nt: TGTGCCAGCAGTTACTCCTTAGGAGAGACCCAGTACTTC; cdr3_aa: CASSYSLGETQYF
j_call: TRBJ1-6; d_call: NA; clone_size: NA; v_call: TRBV4-1; cdr3_nt: TGCGCCAGCAGCCAAGAGGGCCGCTATTCACCCCTCCACTTT; cdr3_aa: CASSQEGRYSPLHF
j_call: TRBJ2-5; d_call: NA; clone_size: NA; v_call: TRBV18; cdr3_nt: TGTGCCAGCTCACGGTCCGGACTGGGGGAGACCCAGTACTTC; cdr3_aa: CASSRSGLGETQYF
j_call: TRBJ1-2; d_call: NA; clone_size: NA; v_call: TRBV2; cdr3_nt: TGTGCCATAACCCGGAGGGCGGTGGCCAGGGGCAACTATGGCTACACCTTC; cdr3_aa: CAITRRAVARGNYGYTF
j_call: TRBJ2-3; d_call: TRBD1; clone_size: NA; v_call: TRBV10-3; cdr3_nt: TGTGCCATCAGCAGACAGGGTGGGGGCGCAGATACGCAGTATTTT; cdr3_aa: CAISRQGGGADTQYF
j_call: TRBJ2-3; d_call: NA; clone_size: NA; v_call: TRBV6-6; cdr3_nt: TGTGCCAGCAGTTATGGGTGGGCTAGCACAGATACGCAGTATTTT; cdr3_aa: CASSYGWASTDTQYF
j_call: TRBJ2-2; d_call: NA; clone_size: NA; v_call: TRBV6-6; cdr3_nt: TGTGCCAGCAGTTACGCCGGGGTGACTAACACCGGGGAGCTGTTTTTT; cdr3_aa: CASSYAGVTNTGELFF
j_call: TRBJ2-1; d_call: NA; clone_size: NA; v_call: TRBV6-5; cdr3_nt: TGTGCCAGCAGTTACGGGAGCTTGAGCTCCTACAATGAGCAGTTCTTC; cdr3_aa: CASSYGSLSSYNEQFF
j_call: TRBJ1-5; d_call: NA; clone_size: few; v_call: TRBV10-2; cdr3_nt: TGCGCCAGCACCACAGGGACGGGGAATCAGCCCCAGCATTTT; cdr3_aa: CASTTGTGNQPQHF
j_call: TRBJ1-4; d_call: NA; clone_size: NA; v_call: TRBV15; cdr3_nt: TGTGCCACCAGCAGAGCGGCAGAAAAACTGTTTTTT; cdr3_aa: CATSRAAEKLFF
j_call: TRBJ2-7; d_call: NA; clone_size: NA; v_call: TRBV6-5; cdr3_nt: TGTGCCAGCAGTTACAGTAGGGGTAGGTCCTACGAGCAGTACTTC; cdr3_aa: CASSYSRGRSYEQYF
j_call: TRBJ2-7; d_call: NA; clone_size: NA; v_call: TRBV5-1; cdr3_nt: TGCGCCAGCAGCTTACGGGGGGCGGCCTACGAGCAGTACTTC; cdr3_aa: CASSLRGAAYEQYF
j_call: TRBJ2-2; d_call: NA; clone_size: NA; v_call: TRBV10-1; cdr3_nt: TGCGCCAGCAGTGAGCGGCTAGAAGGCACCGGGGAGCTGTTTTTT; cdr3_aa: CASSERLEGTGELFF
j_call: TRBJ2-1; d_call: NA; clone_size: NA; v_call: TRBV6-4; cdr3_nt: TGTGCCAGCAGTGACTCTCCAGGGGACTCCTACAATGAGCAGTTCTTC; cdr3_aa: CASSDSPGDSYNEQFF
j_call: TRBJ1-1; d_call: TRBD1; clone_size: NA; v_call: TRBV15; cdr3_nt: TGTGCCACCAGCAGAGGACGGGACAGGGGTTCCACTGAAGCTTTCTTT; cdr3_aa: CATSRGRDRGSTEAFF
j_call: TRBJ2-2; d_call: TRBD2; clone_size: NA; v_call: TRBV5-1; cdr3_nt: TGCGCCAGCAGCAACCTAGCGGGAGCGGACACCGGGGAGCTGTTTTTT; cdr3_aa: CASSNLAGADTGELFF
j_call: TRBJ2-2; d_call: TRBD1; clone_size: NA; v_call: TRBV11-2; cdr3_nt: TGTGCCAGCAGCTTAGATCCGGACAGGGGATTTAGAAGGGAGCTGTTTTTT; cdr3_aa: CASSLDPDRGFRRELFF
j_call: TRBJ2-7; d_call: NA; clone_size: NA; v_call: TRBV13; cdr3_nt: TGTGCCAGCAGCCCTACCACAGGGATGAGCTACGAGCAGTACTTC; cdr3_aa: CASSPTTGMSYEQYF
j_call: TRBJ2-7; d_call: NA; clone_size: NA; v_call: TRBV7-6; cdr3_nt: TGTGCCAGCAGCTTTGTCGGTGGGTTAGGCGGCGAGCAGTACTTC; cdr3_aa: CASSFVGGLGGEQYF
j_call: TRBJ2-7; d_call: TRBD2; clone_size: NA; v_call: TRBV2; cdr3_nt: TGTGCCAGCAGTTGGACTAGCGGGGTCCCGGGGGAGCAGTACTTC; cdr3_aa: CASSWTSGVPGEQYF
j_call: TRBJ2-5; d_call: TRBD1; clone_size: NA; v_call: TRBV27; cdr3_nt: TGTGCCAGCCCCCGGGACAGGGACCAAGAGACCCAGTACTTC; cdr3_aa: CASPRDRDQETQYF
j_call: TRBJ1-5; d_call: NA; clone_size: NA; v_call: TRBV5-1; cdr3_nt: TGCGCCAGCAGCTTGGAGTCCGGTCGGCCCCAGCATTTT; cdr3_aa: CASSLESGRPQHF
j_call: TRBJ1-3; d_call: NA; clone_size: once; v_call: TRBV6-1; cdr3_nt: TGTGCCAGCAGGCGCGGAAACACCATATATTTT; cdr3_aa: CASRRGNTIYF
j_call: TRBJ2-7; d_call: TRBD2; clone_size: few; v_call: TRBV6-5; cdr3_nt: TGTGCCAGCAGTTACCAGCGGGGGCACTACGAGCAGTACTTC; cdr3_aa: CASSYQRGHYEQYF
j_call: TRBJ2-7; d_call: NA; clone_size: NA; v_call: TRBV7-9; cdr3_nt: TGTGCCAGCAGCCCCGGAGGGCCTAAAGTTATCGCAACCTACGAGCAGTACTTC; cdr3_aa: CASSPGGPKVIATYEQYF
j_call: TRBJ1-2; d_call: NA; clone_size: NA; v_call: TRBV27; cdr3_nt: TGTGCCAGCAGTGGGGGCGCTAACTATGGCTACACCTTC; cdr3_aa: CASSGGANYGYTF
j_call: TRBJ2-3; d_call: NA; clone_size: NA; v_call: TRBV11-3; cdr3_nt: TGTGCCAGCAGCTTAAGACGGACAGATACGCAGTATTTT; cdr3_aa: CASSLRRTDTQYF
j_call: TRBJ1-2; d_call: NA; clone_size: NA; v_call: TRBV6-6; cdr3_nt: TGTGCCAGTCTCAGGCCCGGAGATGGCTACACCTTC; cdr3_aa: CASLRPGDGYTF
j_call: TRBJ2-7; d_call: NA; clone_size: NA; v_call: TRBV11-2; cdr3_nt: TGTGCCAGCAGCTTAAAGGCGGCTAGAGTTGTCCACGAGCAGTACTTC; cdr3_aa: CASSLKAARVVHEQYF
j_call: TRBJ1-1; d_call: NA; clone_size: NA; v_call: TRBV5-6; cdr3_nt: TGTGCCAGCAGCCGTACAGCGAACACTGAAGCTTTCTTT; cdr3_aa: CASSRTANTEAFF
j_call: TRBJ1-5; d_call: NA; clone_size: NA; v_call: TRBV7-9; cdr3_nt: TGTGCCAGCAGCTTAGGAGGGGGGGCCCGTCATCAGCCCCAGCATTTT; cdr3_aa: CASSLGGGARHQPQHF
j_call: TRBJ2-7; d_call: TRBD1; clone_size: few; v_call: TRBV11-2; cdr3_nt: TGTGCCAGCAGCCCAAGACAGGGGGCGTCCAGCTACGAGCAGTACTTC; cdr3_aa: CASSPRQGASSYEQYF
j_call: TRBJ1-3; d_call: TRBD1; clone_size: NA; v_call: TRBV18; cdr3_nt: TGTGCCAGCTCACCGGACAGGTTGAGCTCTGGAAACACCATATATTTT; cdr3_aa: CASSPDRLSSGNTIYF
j_call: TRBJ1-1; d_call: TRBD1; clone_size: NA; v_call: TRBV29-1; cdr3_nt: TGCAGCGTTGTGCCCGAATGGACAGGGAACACTGAAGCTTTCTTT; cdr3_aa: CSVVPEWTGNTEAFF
j_call: TRBJ2-5; d_call: TRBD2; clone_size: few; v_call: TRBV7-9; cdr3_nt: TGTGCCAGCACCCGAAGGGGAGGGCGGGAGACCCAGTACTTC; cdr3_aa: CASTRRGGRETQYF
j_call: TRBJ2-6; d_call: NA; clone_size: once; v_call: TRBV2; cdr3_nt: TGTACCAGCAGTGACACCTCTGGGGCCAACGTCCTGACTTTC; cdr3_aa: CTSSDTSGANVLTF
j_call: TRBJ1-2; d_call: NA; clone_size: NA; v_call: TRBV10-3; cdr3_nt: TGTGCCATCAGTGAGTCGGAGGGGACCTATGGCTACACCTTC; cdr3_aa: CAISESEGTYGYTF
j_call: TRBJ2-1; d_call: NA; clone_size: NA; v_call: TRBV7-3; cdr3_nt: TGTGCCAGCAGCCCCGGCGCGGAGCCCTACAATGAGCAGTTCTTC; cdr3_aa: CASSPGAEPYNEQFF
j_call: TRBJ1-2; d_call: TRBD1; clone_size: NA; v_call: TRBV2; cdr3_nt: TGTGCCAGCAGTGGCGTCCAGGGGGCTGGAGGCTACACCTTC; cdr3_aa: CASSGVQGAGGYTF
j_call: TRBJ2-7; d_call: NA; clone_size: NA; v_call: TRBV27; cdr3_nt: TGTGCCAGCGGGGTCCGGGGTTACGAGCAGTACTTC; cdr3_aa: CASGVRGYEQYF
j_call: TRBJ1-2; d_call: NA; clone_size: NA; v_call: TRBV4-1; cdr3_nt: TGCGCCAGCAGCCTCATCGACAGGCCCGGGGGTGGCTACACCTTC; cdr3_aa: CASSLIDRPGGGYTF
j_call: TRBJ2-2; d_call: NA; clone_size: NA; v_call: TRBV18; cdr3_nt: TGTGCCAGCTCACAACAGGACACCGGGGAGCTGTTTTTT; cdr3_aa: CASSQQDTGELFF
j_call: TRBJ2-1; d_call: TRBD1; clone_size: once; v_call: TRBV19; cdr3_nt: TGTGCCAGTGACAGGGGGGAGTTCTACAATGAGCAGTTCTTC; cdr3_aa: CASDRGEFYNEQFF
j_call: TRBJ1-2; d_call: NA; clone_size: few; v_call: TRBV19; cdr3_nt: TGTGCCAGTAGTATAGAAGGCTATGGCTACACCTTC; cdr3_aa: CASSIEGYGYTF
j_call: TRBJ2-1; d_call: TRBD2; clone_size: NA; v_call: TRBV5-1; cdr3_nt: TGCGCCAGCAGCCCCCGGTGGGGAGCGGGGCCTGAGCAGTTCTTC; cdr3_aa: CASSPRWGAGPEQFF
j_call: TRBJ1-3; d_call: TRBD1; clone_size: NA; v_call: TRBV6-5; cdr3_nt: TGTGCCAGCACCAGGGGGGGAACTGGAAACACCATATATTTT; cdr3_aa: CASTRGGTGNTIYF
j_call: TRBJ2-3; d_call: TRBD1; clone_size: once; v_call: TRBV4-1; cdr3_nt: TGCGCCAGCAGCCAAGGTTCAGGGGGTGCAGATACGCAGTATTTT; cdr3_aa: CASSQGSGGADTQYF
j_call: TRBJ1-1; d_call: NA; clone_size: NA; v_call: TRBV4-1; cdr3_nt: TGCGCCAGCAGTCCGCTATCAGGGGCAGCTTTCTTT; cdr3_aa: CASSPLSGAAFF
j_call: TRBJ1-5; d_call: NA; clone_size: NA; v_call: TRBV15; cdr3_nt: TGTGCCACCAGCAGAGATCCCGCGGCCCAGCCCCAGCATTTT; cdr3_aa: CATSRDPAAQPQHF
j_call: TRBJ2-7; d_call: NA; clone_size: NA; v_call: TRBV21-1; cdr3_nt: TGTGCCAGCAGCAAAAACAATAGGGACTCAAAGCCCTACGAGCAGTACTTC; cdr3_aa: CASSKNNRDSKPYEQYF
j_call: TRBJ2-6; d_call: NA; clone_size: NA; v_call: TRBV2; cdr3_nt: TGTGCCAGCAGTGAGTGGTATGCTGGGGCCAACGTCCTGACTTTC; cdr3_aa: CASSEWYAGANVLTF
j_call: TRBJ2-5; d_call: TRBD2; clone_size: NA; v_call: TRBV5-1; cdr3_nt: TGCGCCAGCAGCCGCCGGGACTATCTACAAGAGACCCAGTACTTC; cdr3_aa: CASSRRDYLQETQYF